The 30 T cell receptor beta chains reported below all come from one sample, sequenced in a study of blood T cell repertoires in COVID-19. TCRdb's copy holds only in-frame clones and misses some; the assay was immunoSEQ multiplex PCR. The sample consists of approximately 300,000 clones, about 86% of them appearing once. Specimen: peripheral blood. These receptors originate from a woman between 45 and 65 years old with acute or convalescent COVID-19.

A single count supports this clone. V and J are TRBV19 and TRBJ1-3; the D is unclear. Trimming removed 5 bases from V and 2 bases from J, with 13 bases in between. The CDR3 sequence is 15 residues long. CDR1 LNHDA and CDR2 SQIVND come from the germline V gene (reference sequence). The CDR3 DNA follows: TGTGCCAGTAGTGCAAAAGAGGGAACTGGAAACACCATATATTTT. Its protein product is CASSAKEGTGNTIYF.

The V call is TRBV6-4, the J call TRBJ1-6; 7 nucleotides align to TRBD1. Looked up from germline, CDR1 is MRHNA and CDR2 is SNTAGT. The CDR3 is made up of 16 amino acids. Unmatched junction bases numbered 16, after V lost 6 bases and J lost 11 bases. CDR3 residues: CASRAGGQQLRAPLHF. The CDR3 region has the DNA TGTGCCAGCAGGGCTGGGGGACAGCAACTTCGCGCACCCCTCCACTTT.

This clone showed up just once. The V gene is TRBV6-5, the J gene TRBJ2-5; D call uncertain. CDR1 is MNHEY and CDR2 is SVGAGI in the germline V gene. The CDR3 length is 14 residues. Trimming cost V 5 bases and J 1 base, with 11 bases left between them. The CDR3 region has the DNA TGTGCCAGCAGTCCCCGACTGGGCCAAGAGACCCAGTACTTC. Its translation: CASSPRLGQETQYF.

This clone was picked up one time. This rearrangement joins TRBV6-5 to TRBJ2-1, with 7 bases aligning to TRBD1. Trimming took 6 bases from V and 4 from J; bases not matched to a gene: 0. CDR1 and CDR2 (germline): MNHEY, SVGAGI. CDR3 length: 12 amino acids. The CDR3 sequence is CASRGQYNEQFF. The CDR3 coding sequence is TGTGCCAGCAGGGGACAGTACAATGAGCAGTTCTTC.

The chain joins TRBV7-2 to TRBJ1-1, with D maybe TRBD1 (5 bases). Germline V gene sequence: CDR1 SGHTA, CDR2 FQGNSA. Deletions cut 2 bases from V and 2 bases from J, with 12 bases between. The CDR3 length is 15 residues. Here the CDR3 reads CASSLMGGINTEAFF. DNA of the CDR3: TGTGCCAGCAGCTTAATGGGGGGGATTAACACTGAAGCTTTCTTT.

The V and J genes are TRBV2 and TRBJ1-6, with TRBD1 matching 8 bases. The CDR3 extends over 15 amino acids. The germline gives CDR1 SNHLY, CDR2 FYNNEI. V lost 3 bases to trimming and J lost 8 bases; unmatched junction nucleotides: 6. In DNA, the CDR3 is TGTGCCAGCAGTGAGACAGGGGAACCTTATTCACCCCTCCACTTT. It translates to CASSETGEPYSPLHF.

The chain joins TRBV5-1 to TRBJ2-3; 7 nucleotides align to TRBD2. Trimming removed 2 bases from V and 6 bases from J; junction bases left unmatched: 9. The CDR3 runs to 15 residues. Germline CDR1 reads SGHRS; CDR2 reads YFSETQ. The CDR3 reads CASSFGYGRMDTQYF. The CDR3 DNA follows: TGCGCCAGCAGCTTCGGGTACGGGAGGATGGATACGCAGTATTTT.

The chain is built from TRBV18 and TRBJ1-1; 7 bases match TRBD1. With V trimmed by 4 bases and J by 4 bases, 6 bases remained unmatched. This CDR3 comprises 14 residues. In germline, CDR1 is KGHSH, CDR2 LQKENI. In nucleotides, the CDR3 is TGTGCCAGCTCACGACAGGGAGAGGGCACTGAAGCTTTCTTT. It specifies CASSRQGEGTEAFF.

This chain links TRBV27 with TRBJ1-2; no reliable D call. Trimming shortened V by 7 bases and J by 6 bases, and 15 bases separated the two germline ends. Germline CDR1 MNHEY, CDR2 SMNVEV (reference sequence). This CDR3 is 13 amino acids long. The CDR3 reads CASTLLWADGYTF. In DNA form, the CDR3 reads TGTGCCAGCACCCTTTTATGGGCAGATGGCTACACCTTC.

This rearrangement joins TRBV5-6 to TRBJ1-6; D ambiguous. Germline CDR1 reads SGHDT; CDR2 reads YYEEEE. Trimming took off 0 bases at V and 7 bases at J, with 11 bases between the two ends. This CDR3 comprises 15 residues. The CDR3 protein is CASSLAASGNSPLHF. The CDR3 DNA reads TGTGCCAGCAGCTTGGCCGCATCCGGGAATTCACCCCTCCACTTT. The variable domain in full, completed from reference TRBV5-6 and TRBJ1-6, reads DAGVTQSPTHLIKTRGQQVTLRCSPKSGHDTVSWYQQALGQGPQFIFQYYEEEERQRGNFPDRFSGHQFPNYSSELNVNALLLGDSALYLCASSLAASGNSPLHFGNGTRLTVT.

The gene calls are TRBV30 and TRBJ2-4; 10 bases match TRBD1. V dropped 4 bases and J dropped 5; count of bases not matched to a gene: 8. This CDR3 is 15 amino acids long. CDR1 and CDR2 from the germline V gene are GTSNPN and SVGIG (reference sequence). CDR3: CAWTGSGQGENIQYF. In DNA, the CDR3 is TGTGCCTGGACAGGGTCTGGACAGGGGGAAAACATTCAGTACTTC.

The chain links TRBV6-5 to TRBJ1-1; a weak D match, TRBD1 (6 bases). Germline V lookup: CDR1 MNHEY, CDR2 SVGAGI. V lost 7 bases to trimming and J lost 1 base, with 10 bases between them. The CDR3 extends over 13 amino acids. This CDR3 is CASKRGTNTEAFF. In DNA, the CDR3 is TGTGCCAGCAAGAGGGGGACGAACACTGAAGCTTTCTTT.

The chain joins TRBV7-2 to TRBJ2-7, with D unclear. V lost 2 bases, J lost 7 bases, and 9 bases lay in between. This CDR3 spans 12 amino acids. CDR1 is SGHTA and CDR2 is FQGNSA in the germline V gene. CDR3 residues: CASSLPFGEQYF. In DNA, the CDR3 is TGTGCCAGCAGCTTACCCTTCGGGGAGCAGTACTTC. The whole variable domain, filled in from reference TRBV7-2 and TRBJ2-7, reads GAGVSQSPSNKVTEKGKDVELRCDPISGHTALYWYRQSLGQGLEFLIYFQGNSAPDKSGLPSDRFSAERTGGSVSTLTIQRTQQEDSAVYLCASSLPFGEQYFGPGTRLTVT.

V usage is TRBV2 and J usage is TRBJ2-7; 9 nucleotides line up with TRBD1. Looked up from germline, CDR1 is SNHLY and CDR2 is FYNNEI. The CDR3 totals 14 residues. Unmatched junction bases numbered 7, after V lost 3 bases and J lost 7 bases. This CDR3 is CASSERQGGGEQYF. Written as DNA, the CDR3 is TGTGCCAGCAGTGAGAGACAGGGGGGAGGGGAGCAGTACTTC.

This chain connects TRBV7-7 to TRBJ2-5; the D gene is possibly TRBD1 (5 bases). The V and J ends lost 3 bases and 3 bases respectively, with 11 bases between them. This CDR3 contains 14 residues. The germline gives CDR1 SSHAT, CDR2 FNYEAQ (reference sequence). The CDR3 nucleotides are TGTGCCAGCAGCTTTCAGGGCCCGGAAGAGACCCAGTACTTC. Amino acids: CASSFQGPEETQYF. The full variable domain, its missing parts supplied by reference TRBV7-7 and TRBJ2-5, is GAGVSQSPRYKVTKRGQDVTLRCDPISSHATLYWYQQALGQGPEFLTYFNYEAQPDKSGLPSDRFSAERPEGSISTLTIQRTEQRDSAMYRCASSFQGPEETQYFGPGTRLLVL.

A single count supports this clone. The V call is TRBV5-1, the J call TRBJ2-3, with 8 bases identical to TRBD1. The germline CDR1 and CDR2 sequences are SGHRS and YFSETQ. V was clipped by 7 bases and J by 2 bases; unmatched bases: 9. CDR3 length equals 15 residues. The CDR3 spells CASGGQGPITDTQYF. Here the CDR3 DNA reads TGCGCCAGCGGCGGACAGGGACCTATCACAGATACGCAGTATTTT.

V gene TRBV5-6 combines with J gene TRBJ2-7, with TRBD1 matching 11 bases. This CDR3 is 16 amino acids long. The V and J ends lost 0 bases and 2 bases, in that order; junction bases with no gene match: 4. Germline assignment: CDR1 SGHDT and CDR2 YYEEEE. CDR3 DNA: TGTGCCAGCAGCTTGGGGGGACAGGGGGTTACCTACGAGCAGTACTTC. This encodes CASSLGGQGVTYEQYF.

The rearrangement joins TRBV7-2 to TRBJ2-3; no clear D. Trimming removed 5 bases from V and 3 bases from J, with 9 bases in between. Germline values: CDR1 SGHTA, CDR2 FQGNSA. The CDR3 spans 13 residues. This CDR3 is CASSPTVTDTQYF. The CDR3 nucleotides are TGTGCCAGCAGCCCCACAGTTACAGATACGCAGTATTTT. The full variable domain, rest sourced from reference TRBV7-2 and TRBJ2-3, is GAGVSQSPSNKVTEKGKDVELRCDPISGHTALYWYRQSLGQGLEFLIYFQGNSAPDKSGLPSDRFSAERTGGSVSTLTIQRTQQEDSAVYLCASSPTVTDTQYFGPGTRLTVL.

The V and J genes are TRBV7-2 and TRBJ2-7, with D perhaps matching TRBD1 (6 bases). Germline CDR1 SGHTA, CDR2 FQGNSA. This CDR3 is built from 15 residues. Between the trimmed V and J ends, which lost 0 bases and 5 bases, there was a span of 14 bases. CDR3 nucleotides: TGTGCCAGCAGCTTAGCTCAGATCGCAGGGGACGAGCAGTACTTC. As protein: CASSLAQIAGDEQYF. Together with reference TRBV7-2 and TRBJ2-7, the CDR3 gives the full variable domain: GAGVSQSPSNKVTEKGKDVELRCDPISGHTALYWYRQSLGQGLEFLIYFQGNSAPDKSGLPSDRFSAERTGGSVSTLTIQRTQQEDSAVYLCASSLAQIAGDEQYFGPGTRLTVT.

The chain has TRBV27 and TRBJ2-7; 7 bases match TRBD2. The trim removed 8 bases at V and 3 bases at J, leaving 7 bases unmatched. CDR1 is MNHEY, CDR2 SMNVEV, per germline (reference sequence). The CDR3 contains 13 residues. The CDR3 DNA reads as TGTGCCAGCTGGACGGGGGGAAGCTACGAGCAGTACTTC. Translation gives CASWTGGSYEQYF.

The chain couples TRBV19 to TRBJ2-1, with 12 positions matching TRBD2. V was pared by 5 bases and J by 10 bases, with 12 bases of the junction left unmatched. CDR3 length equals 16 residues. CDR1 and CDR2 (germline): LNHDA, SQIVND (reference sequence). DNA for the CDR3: TGTGCCAGTAGTTCCCGACTAGCGGGGGACCCTAGGGAGCAGTTCTTC. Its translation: CASSSRLAGDPREQFF.

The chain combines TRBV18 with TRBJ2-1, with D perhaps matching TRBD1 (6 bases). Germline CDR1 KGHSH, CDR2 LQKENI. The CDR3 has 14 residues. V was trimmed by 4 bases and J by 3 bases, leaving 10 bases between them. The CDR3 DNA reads TGTGCCAGCTCACTCGAGGGGGTCTACAATGAGCAGTTCTTC. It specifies CASSLEGVYNEQFF.

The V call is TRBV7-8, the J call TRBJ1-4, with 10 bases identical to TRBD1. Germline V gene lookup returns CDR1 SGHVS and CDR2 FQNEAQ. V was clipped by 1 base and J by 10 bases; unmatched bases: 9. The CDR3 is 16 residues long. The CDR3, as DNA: TGTGCCAGCAGCTTAGGCCGGGACAGGGGCTGGGGAAAACTGTTTTTT. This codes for CASSLGRDRGWGKLFF.

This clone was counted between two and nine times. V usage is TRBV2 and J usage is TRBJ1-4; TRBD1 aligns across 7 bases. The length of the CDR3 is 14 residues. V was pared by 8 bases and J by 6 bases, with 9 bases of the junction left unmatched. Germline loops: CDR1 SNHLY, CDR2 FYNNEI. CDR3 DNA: TGTGCCAGCTCCGGGCGGGACAGAGATGAAAAACTGTTTTTT. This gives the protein CASSGRDRDEKLFF. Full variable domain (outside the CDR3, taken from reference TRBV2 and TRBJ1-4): EPEVTQTPSHQVTQMGQEVILRCVPISNHLYFYWYRQILGQKVEFLVSFYNNEISEKSEIFDDQFSVERPDGSNFTLKIRSTKLEDSAMYFCASSGRDRDEKLFFGSGTQLSVL.

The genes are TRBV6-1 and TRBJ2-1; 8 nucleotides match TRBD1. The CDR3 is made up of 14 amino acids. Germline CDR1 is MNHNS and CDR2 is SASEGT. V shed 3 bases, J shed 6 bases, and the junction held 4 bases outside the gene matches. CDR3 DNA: TGTGCCAGCAGTGACAGGGGGCGAGGCAATGAGCAGTTCTTC. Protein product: CASSDRGRGNEQFF.

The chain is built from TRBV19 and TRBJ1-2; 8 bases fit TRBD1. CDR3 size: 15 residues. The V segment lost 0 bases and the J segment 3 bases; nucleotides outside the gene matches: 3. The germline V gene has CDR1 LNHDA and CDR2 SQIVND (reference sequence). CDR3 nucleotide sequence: TGTGCCAGTAGTATAGACAGGGGGCAAGACTATGGCTACACCTTC. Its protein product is CASSIDRGQDYGYTF.

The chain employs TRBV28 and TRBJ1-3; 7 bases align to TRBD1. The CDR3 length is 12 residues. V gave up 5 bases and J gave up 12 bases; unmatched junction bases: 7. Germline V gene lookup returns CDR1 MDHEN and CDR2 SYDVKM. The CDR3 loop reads CASSPQGIGIYF. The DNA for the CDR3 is TGTGCCAGCAGTCCACAGGGGATCGGCATATATTTT.

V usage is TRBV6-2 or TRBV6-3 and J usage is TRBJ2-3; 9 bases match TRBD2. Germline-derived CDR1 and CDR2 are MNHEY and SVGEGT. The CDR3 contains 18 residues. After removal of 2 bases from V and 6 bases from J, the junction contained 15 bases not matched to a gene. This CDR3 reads CASSYHTASGRIGDTQYF. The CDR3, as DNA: TGTGCCAGCAGTTACCATACGGCCAGCGGGAGGATCGGGGATACGCAGTATTTT.

The CDR3 bases are TGTGCCAGCTCACCCGGGACAGATACGCAGTATTTT. Protein: CASSPGTDTQYF. The chain is built from TRBV18 and TRBJ2-3; D call uncertain. The CDR3 runs to 12 residues. The V gene lost 3 bases and the J gene lost 3 bases, with 4 bases spanning the gap. Germline CDR1 KGHSH, CDR2 LQKENI.

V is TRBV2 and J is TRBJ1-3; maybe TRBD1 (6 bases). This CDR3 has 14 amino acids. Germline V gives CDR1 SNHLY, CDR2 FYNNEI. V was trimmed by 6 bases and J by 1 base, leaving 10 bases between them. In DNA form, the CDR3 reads TGTGCCAGCAGGCTTGGGACATCTGGAAACACCATATATTTT. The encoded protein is CASRLGTSGNTIYF.